This T cell receptor beta chain is from a study of vaccination effects on CD4 cells after COVID-19. At the level of the study: Three convalescent patients were sampled both early and late post-vaccination. A median of 72 days separated the second dose and sampling. Study conclusions and caveats: The study dataset contains few convalescent patients and includes no early post-infection timepoints.

The CDR3 extends over 16 amino acids. Germline assignment: CDR1 MGHDK and CDR2 SYGVNS. Trimming stripped 2 bases from V and 3 bases from J, with 13 bases between. Between days 9 and 10 of culture, CD4+ T cells were separated out. According to PCR results, the person was infected with SARS-CoV-2 between March and December 2020. Participants completed two doses of the BNT162b2 or mRNA-1273 vaccine. Days 3 and 7 were when half the medium was replaced with IL-2 medium. This clone appeared a single time. Its matching antigen is unknown. TCRdb's table, derived via immunoSEQ multiplex PCR, lists solely in-frame clones and lacks some. This sample has tens of thousands of clones, with under 85% found just once.

This clonotype was obtained from a human donor who had a prior SARS-CoV-2 infection. The chain uses TRBV25-1 and TRBJ2-2; D is ambiguous. The sample consisted of CD4+ T cells from PBMCs cultured without peptide, taken after COVID-19 vaccination. Here the CDR3 DNA reads TGTGCCAGCAGTGAAGAAGTGTCAGACCACACCGGGGAGCTGTTTTTT. It translates to CASSEEVSDHTGELFF.